The rows below give T cell receptor beta chains drawn from one sample of a study of identical twins. TCRdb reprocessed the 5' RACE reads via MiXCR and lists one record per CDR3 protein. The table lists some 260,000 distinct CDR3 sequences, over 12% of them singletons. What was sequenced was memory (CD45RO+) T cells sorted from blood. The source of these receptors is a young woman in good health. Both conserved end residues are part of each CDR3. The order of the fields is CDR3 DNA, CDR3 protein, V gene, clone size, J gene, D gene. The D gene is left open where the match is weak. Some rows have no size entry. The others give once, few or many, or a class for an expanded clone.

TGCAGTGCTAGAAAGATTGGAGCGTTCCAAGAGACCCAGTACTTC	CSARKIGAFQETQYF	TRBV20-1	few	TRBJ2-5	NA
TGTGCCAGCAGTGGCGACCGGACTAGCGGGTACGAGCAGTACTTC	CASSGDRTSGYEQYF	TRBV25-1	few	TRBJ2-7	TRBD2
TGTGCCAGCAGCCCTTTAATTTCGAACACCGGGGAGCTGTTTTTT	CASSPLISNTGELFF	TRBV11-2	few	TRBJ2-2	NA
TGTGCCAGCAGTCCCAGACAGGGAAACTATGGCTACACCTTC	CASSPRQGNYGYTF	TRBV12-3/TRBV12-4	many	TRBJ1-2	TRBD1
TGTGCCAGCAGTCAGGGGGAAAACATTCAGTACTTC	CASSQGENIQYF	TRBV3-1	NA	TRBJ2-4	TRBD1
TGTGCCAGCAGGTCGAGGGGGGTCCCCTCCTACGAGCAGTACTTC	CASRSRGVPSYEQYF	TRBV7-2	few	TRBJ2-7	NA
TGTGCCAGCAGCCTCTATGGGGACACTGAAGCTTTCTTT	CASSLYGDTEAFF	TRBV7-3	few	TRBJ1-1	NA
TGTGCCAGCAGCTGGGGACAGGGGAACACTGAAGCTTTCTTT	CASSWGQGNTEAFF	TRBV7-9	NA	TRBJ1-1	TRBD1
TGTGCCACCGCGCAGCGGGGCGGCTATGGCTACACCTTC	CATAQRGGYGYTF	TRBV6-1	NA	TRBJ1-2	NA
TGTGCCAGCAGCTTAATGACCGCTTACAATGAGCAGTTCTTC	CASSLMTAYNEQFF	TRBV7-2	NA	TRBJ2-1	NA
TGTGCCAGCAGCTTAATGAGGGGAAATTCACCCCTCCACTTT	CASSLMRGNSPLHF	TRBV7-6	NA	TRBJ1-6	NA
TGCAGTGCTACCTCTTTATCAGACAGGGTAGATACGCAGTATTTT	CSATSLSDRVDTQYF	TRBV20-1	NA	TRBJ2-3	TRBD1
TGTGCCAGCAAACCCGTGGGGCAGGCAGGGGAAGCTTTCTTT	CASKPVGQAGEAFF	TRBV7-2	many	TRBJ1-1	NA
TGTGCCAGCAGCCTACAGGGGATGGGGGATACGCAGTATTTT	CASSLQGMGDTQYF	TRBV7-9	NA	TRBJ2-3	TRBD1
TGCGCCAGCAGCCTCCAGGGACAGGGGGGCCAGACCCAGTACTTC	CASSLQGQGGQTQYF	TRBV5-1	many	TRBJ2-5	TRBD1
TGCGCCAGCAGCCCACTGGAACGGTCCTACGAGCAGTACTTC	CASSPLERSYEQYF	TRBV5-1	few	TRBJ2-7	NA
TGTGCCAGCAGCTTAGCCGGTGCTTACACTGAAGCTTTCTTT	CASSLAGAYTEAFF	TRBV7-9	NA	TRBJ1-1	NA
TGTGCCAGCAGTCCCTGGGGGGGGGACACTGAAGCTTTCTTT	CASSPWGGDTEAFF	TRBV6-2/TRBV6-3	NA	TRBJ1-1	NA
TGTGCCAGCAGCGCGGGACAGGGCTATGGCTACACCTTC	CASSAGQGYGYTF	TRBV11-2	NA	TRBJ1-2	TRBD1
TGCAGTGCTAGAGATTCACTCTGGCAGTTCTTC	CSARDSLWQFF	TRBV20-1	medium-sized	TRBJ2-1	NA
TGCAGTGCTAGAGATGGGCGGGAAACGGGAGAGACCCAGTACTTC	CSARDGRETGETQYF	TRBV20-1	NA	TRBJ2-5	NA
TGTGCCAGCAGCCAAGAGGGTAGCGGGGGGAATGAGCAGTTCTTC	CASSQEGSGGNEQFF	TRBV3-1	few	TRBJ2-1	TRBD2
TGTGCCAGCGGCTCTTTTCTAACGCAGTACTTC	CASGSFLTQYF	TRBV6-2/TRBV6-3	few	TRBJ2-7	NA
TGTGCCAGCAGCCCCCCCTCTAGCACAGATACGCAGTATTTT	CASSPPSSTDTQYF	TRBV5-6	NA	TRBJ2-3	NA
TGTGCCAGCAGTTATTATAGCGGAGCCAACACAGATACGCAGTATTTT	CASSYYSGANTDTQYF	TRBV12-3/TRBV12-4	NA	TRBJ2-3	NA
TGTGCCAGCAGTTCGGGTCTGGACCGAGACAGGGGCCGTGGGACCCAGTACTTC	CASSSGLDRDRGRGTQYF	TRBV6-5	NA	TRBJ2-5	TRBD1
TGCAGTGCTAGCAGACCCCAGCGGGAGGGCCGAGAGACCCAGTACTTC	CSASRPQREGRETQYF	TRBV20-1	NA	TRBJ2-5	TRBD2
TGCAGTGCTGACGGGCCAGCGGGGGGCACAGATACGCAGTATTTT	CSADGPAGGTDTQYF	TRBV20-1	NA	TRBJ2-3	TRBD2
TGTGCCAGCAGCCAATACAGCACCGGGGAGCTGTTTTTT	CASSQYSTGELFF	TRBV16	once	TRBJ2-2	NA
TGCAGTGCTAGCCCCCAGGTCTCCTCTGGAAACACCATATATTTT	CSASPQVSSGNTIYF	TRBV20-1	NA	TRBJ1-3	NA
TGCGCCAGCAGCACGGGCCCTGCAGGAGAGACCCAGTACTTC	CASSTGPAGETQYF	TRBV5-1	NA	TRBJ2-5	NA
TGCAGCGCATCCCTCGACGGAGACTCCTACGAGCAGTACTTC	CSASLDGDSYEQYF	TRBV29-1	NA	TRBJ2-7	NA
TGTGCCAGCGCCCACAGGGGCTCCTATAATTCACCCCTCCACTTT	CASAHRGSYNSPLHF	TRBV12-3/TRBV12-4	few	TRBJ1-6	TRBD1
TGTGCCAGCAGCCCTCTTATCGGGACAGACCGAGGTTTGGGCTACACCTTC	CASSPLIGTDRGLGYTF	TRBV7-8	few	TRBJ1-2	TRBD1
TGTGCCTCGTCCGGGAAAGCGGGAAATCAGCCCCAGCATTTT	CASSGKAGNQPQHF	TRBV12-3/TRBV12-4	few	TRBJ1-5	NA
TGTGCCAGCAGTGACTCCAACGGGGTTTCACCCCTCCACTTT	CASSDSNGVSPLHF	TRBV6-4	NA	TRBJ1-6	NA
TGTGCCAGCAGCCTTAAACAGGGGGCCCAAGAGACCCAGTACTTC	CASSLKQGAQETQYF	TRBV7-9	few	TRBJ2-5	TRBD1
TGCGCCAGCAGCTGGGGACTAGCGGGTTCCACAGATACGCAGTATTTT	CASSWGLAGSTDTQYF	TRBV5-1	many	TRBJ2-3	TRBD2
TGTGCCAGCAGTTTCCAGGGGAGGGAGGGCTACACCTTC	CASSFQGREGYTF	TRBV27	few	TRBJ1-2	NA
TGTGCCTGGAGTGTACGTTACGGGGCAGGGTACACTGAAGCTTTCTTT	CAWSVRYGAGYTEAFF	TRBV30	NA	TRBJ1-1	NA
TGTGCCATCAGTGGTTGGTCTTCCGAGCAGTACTTC	CAISGWSSEQYF	TRBV10-3	many	TRBJ2-7	NA
TGTGCCAGCAGCCCGGGTGGGGGCACTGAAGCTTTCTTT	CASSPGGGTEAFF	TRBV3-1	few	TRBJ1-1	NA
TGTGCCAGCAGCCAAGTGCTACGGAATGAGCAGTTCTTC	CASSQVLRNEQFF	TRBV14	few	TRBJ2-1	NA
TGTGCCAGCAGTGAATCACGTCTAGCGGGGGCAGATACGCAGTATTTT	CASSESRLAGADTQYF	TRBV6-1	NA	TRBJ2-3	TRBD2
TGTGCCAGCAGTTACTCAAGCGAGGCCAAAAACATTCAGTACTTC	CASSYSSEAKNIQYF	TRBV6-5	few	TRBJ2-4	NA
TGCGCCAGCAGCTTGGCCTTCAGTTCTGAGAACACTGAAGCTTTCTTT	CASSLAFSSENTEAFF	TRBV5-1	few	TRBJ1-1	NA
TGCAGCGCCTCTAAGACCTACGAGCATTACTTC	CSASKTYEHYF	TRBV29-1	NA	TRBJ2-7	NA
TGTGCCAGCAGCGTAGATGGCGGATCCACTGAAGCTTTCTTT	CASSVDGGSTEAFF	TRBV9	many	TRBJ1-1	NA
TGTGCCAGCAGTTTAGGAGTAACTAATGAAAAACTGTTTTTT	CASSLGVTNEKLFF	TRBV27	many	TRBJ1-4	NA
TGTGCCAGCAGTTTATTGTCACAGCAAGAGACCCAGTACTTC	CASSLLSQQETQYF	TRBV12-3/TRBV12-4	many	TRBJ2-5	NA
TGTGCCAGCAGCACCAGGGTCAGAGATACGCAGTATTTT	CASSTRVRDTQYF	TRBV12-3/TRBV12-4	NA	TRBJ2-3	NA
TGTGCCAGCAGCTTAGGACTAGCAGGACCACTGACTGAGCAGTTCTTC	CASSLGLAGPLTEQFF	TRBV5-6	NA	TRBJ2-1	TRBD2
TGTGCCAGCAGCCAGGGGGATGGCACTGAAGCTTTCTTT	CASSQGDGTEAFF	TRBV3-1	many	TRBJ1-1	NA
TGTGCCAGCAGCCCGACTCTCCAGAACACTGAAGCTTTCTTT	CASSPTLQNTEAFF	TRBV7-2	many	TRBJ1-1	NA
TGTGCCAGCAGTCCTTACTTGGGACACCCAAGGGGAGGCTACACCTTC	CASSPYLGHPRGGYTF	TRBV6-2/TRBV6-3	few	TRBJ1-2	NA
TGTGCCAGCTCACCGTCACTAGCGGTGGAGACCCAGTACTTC	CASSPSLAVETQYF	TRBV18	NA	TRBJ2-5	TRBD2